These 3 T cell receptor beta chains originate from one sample sequenced in a study of CD8+ T cells in alopecia areata. The treatment here: oral pan-JAK inhibitor, 5-10 mg twice daily. Reverse transcribed after extraction, RNA yielded cDNA as the sequencing template. The method was immunoSEQ multiplex PCR; TCRdb's version includes in-frame clones alone and lacks a portion of them. The table records over 150,000 clones, approximately 57% of them present only once. This material consisted of CD4+ T cells sorted from blood, taken at week 24, from a patient treated with tofacitinib. The origin of the receptors is a human donor with alopecia areata.

The chain uses TRBV5-1 and TRBJ2-3, with a possible D match to TRBD2 (6 bases). Trimming left V 2 bases short and J 6 bases short, with 25 bases between. There are 18 residues in the CDR3. Germline values: CDR1 SGHRS, CDR2 YFSETQ. The CDR3 DNA sequence: TGCGCCAGCAGCTTCAGCTCTCGCGGAAGTTCGGCGGGGGATACGCAGTATTTT. This codes for CASSFSSRGSSAGDTQYF.

V and J are TRBV4-1 and TRBJ1-2, with TRBD1 as a possible D gene (6 bases). Germline assignment: CDR1 MGHRA and CDR2 YSYEKL. This CDR3 has 14 residues. Trimming took 3 bases from V and 6 from J, leaving 14 bases between them. The CDR3 DNA reads TGCGCCAGCAGCCATTACGGACAGACCGATGGCTACACCTTC. This codes for CASSHYGQTDGYTF.

V is TRBV9 and J is TRBJ2-6; D call uncertain. Looked up from germline, CDR1 is SGDLS and CDR2 is YYNGEE. Trimming shortened V by 3 bases and J by 4 bases, and 11 bases separated the two germline ends. The CDR3 has 15 amino acids. Written as DNA, the CDR3 is TGTGCCAGCAGCGGGGCGGTTTCAGGGGCCAACGTCCTGACTTTC. Amino acid sequence: CASSGAVSGANVLTF.